The 18 T cell receptor beta chains below come from one sample, sequenced in a study of blood T cell repertoires in COVID-19 (dated by TCRdb to the early 2020s). Libraries were constructed by the immunoSEQ multiplex PCR assay. Held by TCRdb, this immuneACCESS table contains in-frame sequences only and omits some clones. Under half of the omission traces to an unresolved V gene where checked; the cause of the rest is unknown. The sample contains around 200,000 clones, about 90% of them found a single time. The ten largest make up under 2.5% of the sample. The sequenced sample consisted of peripheral blood. The receptors here all came from a man aged 35 to 55 with active or convalescent COVID-19.

The chain couples TRBV30 to TRBJ1-5; 8 bases align to TRBD1. With 4 bases clipped from V and 4 bases from J, the junction kept 3 bases outside the gene matches. The CDR3 extends over 13 amino acids. Per germline, CDR1 GTSNPN and CDR2 SVGIG (reference sequence). The CDR3 DNA reads TGTGCCTGGACAGGACAGGGAAATCAGCCCCAGCATTTT. As protein: CAWTGQGNQPQHF.

V usage is TRBV27 and J usage is TRBJ1-6, with D possibly TRBD1 on 6 matching bases. Germline V gene lookup returns CDR1 MNHEY and CDR2 SMNVEV (reference sequence). Trimming left V 6 bases short and J 6 bases short, with 18 bases between. There are 16 residues in the CDR3. DNA of the CDR3: TGTGCCAGCAGGCCTCTGGCGGGGGCTCTTAATTCACCCCTCCACTTT. Its translation: CASRPLAGALNSPLHF.

V is TRBV21-1 and J is TRBJ2-3; TRBD2, the D gene given by the table, was not confirmed from the DNA. TRBV21-1 is classified as a pseudogene. This CDR3 is 16 amino acids long. DNA for the CDR3: TGTGCCAACAACGGAGAGGGTAGCGGGAGAGAAGATACGCAGTATTTT. Translation gives CANNGEGSGREDTQYF.

This chain uses TRBV12-5 with TRBJ2-3, with a possible D match to TRBD1 (7 bases). The CDR3 is 18 amino acids. CDR1 and CDR2 from the germline V gene are LGHNT and FRNRAP. Trimming took off 0 bases at V and 4 bases at J, with 20 bases between the two ends. The CDR3 spells CASGLVRGTVEIPDTQYF. The CDR3 bases are TGTGCTAGTGGTTTGGTACGGGGGACAGTGGAGATCCCAGATACGCAGTATTTT.

V usage is TRBV4-1 and J usage is TRBJ2-7; perhaps TRBD2 as D (6 bases). The CDR3 sequence is 16 residues long. The V end lost 4 bases, the J end lost 0 bases, and 16 bases lay between the germline ends. CDR1 and CDR2 (germline): MGHRA, YSYEKL. CDR3 region: CASSPGQRGSSYEQYF. For the CDR3, the DNA is TGCGCCAGCAGCCCAGGTCAACGGGGGAGCTCCTACGAGCAGTACTTC.

The CDR3 region has the DNA TGTGCCAGCGGAACGGGGGGGAACACCGGGGAGCTGTTTTTT. It is translated as CASGTGGNTGELFF. The rearrangement uses TRBV7-3 and TRBJ2-2, with 7 nucleotides matching TRBD2. Losses at the gene ends were 8 bases for V and 1 base for J; bases not matched to a gene: 4. The CDR3 sequence is 14 residues long. CDR1 is SGHTA, CDR2 FQGTGA, per germline.

This clone was seen once. Its ends do not fully match the called genes, so a read error is possible. V and J are TRBV29-1 and TRBJ2-2; tentatively, D is TRBD2 (5 bases). This CDR3 region has 12 residues. From germline, CDR1 is SQVTM and CDR2 ANQGSEA. The CDR3 nucleotides read TGCAGCGCCCGCGGAAACACCGGGGATCTGTTTTTT. This gives the protein CSARGNTGDLFF.

DNA of the CDR3: TGTGCCAGCAGCCCACGGACAGGGAACTATGGCTACACCTTC. Its translation: CASSPRTGNYGYTF. V is TRBV5-4 and J is TRBJ1-2, with 8 bases identical to TRBD1. V was pared by 4 bases and J by 2 bases, with 4 bases of the junction left unmatched. This CDR3 contains 14 residues. CDR1 SGHNT and CDR2 YYREEE come from the germline V gene (reference sequence). The entire variable domain, with the rest obtained from reference TRBV5-4 and TRBJ1-2, is as follows: ETGVTQSPTHLIKTRGQQVTLRCSSQSGHNTVSWYQQALGQGPQFIFQYYREEENGRGNFPPRFSGLQFPNYSSELNVNALELDDSALYLCASSPRTGNYGYTFGSGTRLTVV.

This clone was found once. The gene calls are TRBV13 and TRBJ1-4; D is uncertain. Trimming cost V 4 bases and J 5 bases, with 8 bases left between them. The CDR3 is made up of 13 amino acids. Germline V gene lookup returns CDR1 PRHDT and CDR2 FYEKMQ (reference sequence). The CDR3 here is CASSSRENEKLFF. CDR3 sequence (DNA): TGTGCCAGCAGCTCCCGAGAAAATGAAAAACTGTTTTTT.

This clone was counted only a few times. The chain employs TRBV27 and TRBJ1-2; weak D call: TRBD1 (6 bases). Deletions cut 4 bases from V and 3 bases from J, with 15 bases between. This CDR3 comprises 15 residues. Germline assignment: CDR1 MNHEY and CDR2 SMNVEV (reference sequence). The CDR3 loop is CASSYQGSLYYGYTF. The CDR3, as DNA: TGTGCCAGCAGTTACCAGGGGAGTTTGTACTATGGCTACACCTTC.

The chain links TRBV28 to TRBJ2-7; 9 bases match TRBD1. This CDR3 comprises 16 residues. The V and J ends lost 2 bases and 4 bases, in that order; junction bases with no gene match: 9. CDR1 and CDR2 from the germline V gene are MDHEN and SYDVKM. The CDR3 sequence is CASSLVGTGIQYEQYF. DNA for the CDR3: TGTGCCAGCAGTTTAGTCGGGACAGGGATTCAATACGAGCAGTACTTC. Full variable domain (remainder filled in from reference TRBV28 and TRBJ2-7): DVKVTQSSRYLVKRTGEKVFLECVQDMDHENMFWYRQDPGLGLRLIYFSYDVKMKEKGDIPEGYSVSREKKERFSLILESASTNQTSMYLCASSLVGTGIQYEQYFGPGTRLTVT.

The chain uses TRBV28 and TRBJ1-6; perhaps TRBD1 as D (6 bases). The ends were cut back, 10 bases at V and 7 bases at J, with 14 bases in the middle. CDR3 length equals 13 residues. CDR1 is MDHEN and CDR2 is SYDVKM in the germline V gene. This CDR3 reads CAIGITGNSPLHF. The CDR3 region has the DNA TGTGCCATCGGTATCACAGGGAATTCACCCCTCCACTTT.

The CDR3 region is CASSLGRDRANYGYTF. CDR3 in DNA: TGTGCCAGCAGCTTGGGGCGGGACAGAGCGAACTATGGCTACACCTTC. The gene calls are TRBV5-4 and TRBJ1-2; 7 positions match TRBD1. J lost 2 bases, V lost 0 bases, and 7 bases had no gene match. This CDR3 is built from 16 residues. Germline values: CDR1 SGHNT, CDR2 YYREEE (reference sequence).

This sequence joins TRBV28 and TRBJ1-2, with 9 bases aligning to TRBD1. In germline, CDR1 is MDHEN, CDR2 SYDVKM. This CDR3 has 15 residues. J gave up 4 bases and V 3 bases, and 6 bases lay outside the gene matches. CDR3 loop: CASSFTGTGTYGYTF. The CDR3 bases are TGTGCCAGCAGTTTTACCGGGACAGGGACCTATGGCTACACCTTC.

CDR3 residues: CASSRGGTEAFF. The CDR3 DNA reads as TGTGCCAGCAGCCGCGGCGGGACTGAAGCTTTCTTT. V is TRBV12-3 or TRBV12-4 and J is TRBJ1-1; D not resolved. The CDR3 has 12 residues. V was cut by 6 bases and J by 5 bases, with 10 bases left in between.

The chain recombines TRBV30 with TRBJ1-3; no clear D gene. In germline, CDR1 is GTSNPN, CDR2 SVGIG (reference sequence). Deletions cut 0 bases from V and 0 bases from J, with 12 bases between. There are 16 residues in the CDR3. The CDR3 region has the DNA TGTGCCTGGAGTGTATCATTCGGTGGCTCTGGAAACACCATATATTTT. This sequence encodes CAWSVSFGGSGNTIYF.

V gene TRBV27 combines with J gene TRBJ2-6; no clear D gene. The CDR3 spans 15 residues. Germline V gene sequence: CDR1 MNHEY, CDR2 SMNVEV (reference sequence). V was pared by 4 bases and J by 2 bases, with 9 bases between. CDR3 nucleotides: TGTGCCAGCAGTTCGCGGATGACTGGGGCCAACGTCCTGACTTTC. It codes for CASSSRMTGANVLTF.

The J gene is TRBJ2-3, the V gene TRBV5-4; 11 nucleotides align to TRBD2. Germline CDR1 is SGHNT and CDR2 is YYREEE (reference sequence). This CDR3 has 17 amino acids. V lost 7 bases, J lost 4 bases, and 14 bases stayed unmatched. This CDR3 reads CASRSLLAGGMSDTQYF. The DNA for the CDR3 is TGTGCCAGCCGGAGCCTATTAGCGGGAGGGATGTCAGATACGCAGTATTTT.